What follows are 11 T cell receptor beta chains derived from one specimen sequenced in a study of cytomegalovirus exposure and HLA in healthy donors. Amplification used 60 Vbeta primers and 13 Jbeta primers. Data came from immunoSEQ multiplex PCR; TCRdb stores just in-frame clones and leaves some out. The sample lists approximately 130,000 clones; about 79% were seen once. Sequencing input: PBMCs. These TCRs come from a female donor in good health and CMV-seropositive.

The chain uses TRBV6-1 and TRBJ1-2; tentatively, D is TRBD1 (6 bases). Trimming pared 6 bases from V and 2 bases from J, leaving 10 bases between. This CDR3 is 13 amino acids long. Germline V gene sequence: CDR1 MNHNS, CDR2 SASEGT. The DNA of the CDR3 is TGTGCCAGCAGACAGGGTCCAAACTATGGCTACACCTTC. Translated, it gives CASRQGPNYGYTF.

The chain joins TRBV6-6 to TRBJ2-5; tentatively, D is TRBD1 (6 bases). CDR3 length: 14 residues. Germline CDR1 MNHNY, CDR2 SVGAGI (reference sequence). Trimming took 2 bases from V and 7 from J, leaving 14 bases between them. Here the CDR3 reads CASSYGGAARTQYF. For the CDR3, the DNA is TGTGCCAGCAGTTACGGGGGCGCTGCCAGGACCCAGTACTTC.

The chain joins TRBV18 to TRBJ2-1; a weak D match, TRBD2 (6 bases). Trimming took off 6 bases at V and 5 bases at J, with 14 bases between the two ends. Germline CDR1 KGHSH, CDR2 LQKENI. This CDR3 has 14 amino acids. CDR3 protein: CASSLGGGNNEQFF. CDR3 coding DNA: TGTGCCAGCTCCCTTGGGGGAGGAAACAATGAGCAGTTCTTC.

This chain uses TRBV9 with TRBJ1-4; TRBD1 aligns across 10 bases. The germline gives CDR1 SGDLS, CDR2 YYNGEE. J gave up 7 bases and V 3 bases, and 6 bases lay outside the gene matches. The CDR3 sequence is 15 residues long. The CDR3 region has the DNA TGTGCCAGCAGCGGACAGGGGGCGCGAGGTGAAAAACTGTTTTTT. It translates to CASSGQGARGEKLFF.

The rearrangement joins TRBV2 to TRBJ2-1; D is uncertain. The germline CDR1 and CDR2 sequences are SNHLY and FYNNEI. The V gene lost 3 bases and the J gene lost 5 bases, with 8 bases spanning the gap. The length of the CDR3 is 13 residues. The CDR3, as DNA: TGTGCCAGCAGTGAGTTTCAGAACAATGAGCAGTTCTTC. Its protein product is CASSEFQNNEQFF.

The CDR3 region has the DNA TGCGCCAGCAGCCTAGACAGGGGGAACATGAACACTGAAGCTTTCTTT. Translated: CASSLDRGNMNTEAFF. The V call is TRBV5-1, the J call TRBJ1-1, with 9 bases identical to TRBD1. The CDR3 covers 16 residues. In germline, CDR1 is SGHRS, CDR2 YFSETQ. V lost 4 bases and J lost 0; bases outside the gene matches: 7.

This chain joins TRBV9 and TRBJ1-1; no clear D. Germline V gene sequence: CDR1 SGDLS, CDR2 YYNGEE. The CDR3 is 17 residues long. V was clipped by 0 bases and J by 1 base, with 16 bases between them. The CDR3 coding sequence is TGTGCCAGCAGCGTAGACGTCCCGGGGAGGCGGAACACTGAAGCTTTCTTT. Residues: CASSVDVPGRRNTEAFF.

This chain connects TRBV11-2 to TRBJ2-7; 14 nucleotides align to TRBD2. This CDR3 is built from 17 residues. Trimming took 5 bases from V and 7 from J; bases not matched to a gene: 13. Looked up from germline, CDR1 is SGHAT and CDR2 is FQNNGV. The CDR3 loop reads CASSPTGLAGVKWEQYF. The CDR3 DNA reads as TGTGCCAGCAGCCCAACGGGACTAGCGGGAGTGAAGTGGGAGCAGTACTTC.

On this clone: A read error may produce the germline difference seen at one junction end. The V gene is TRBV5-5, the J gene TRBJ1-2; TRBD1 agrees at 9 bases. From germline, CDR1 is SGHKS and CDR2 YYEKEE (reference sequence). The CDR3 totals 15 residues. Here the CDR3 reads CASRLGDRADYGYTF. The CDR3 DNA reads as TGTGCCAGCAGATTGGGGGACAGGGCAGACTATGGCTACACCTTC.

This clone occurred once. The chain couples TRBV28 to TRBJ2-7, with a possible D match to TRBD2 (6 bases). CDR3 length equals 13 residues. The germline V and J ends were trimmed by 3 bases and 3 bases, with 9 bases remaining between them. The germline V gene encodes CDR1 MDHEN and CDR2 SYDVKM. The CDR3 nucleotides read TGTGCCAGCAGTTTCTCCGGGGGCTACGAGCAGTACTTC. Its translation: CASSFSGGYEQYF.

The chain links TRBV5-8 to TRBJ2-2; D is possibly TRBD2 (7 bases). Germline V lookup: CDR1 SGHTS, CDR2 YDEGEE. This CDR3 is 14 amino acids long. Trimming removed 1 base from V and 6 bases from J, with 10 bases in between. The CDR3 here is CASSLWGGAGELFF. DNA of the CDR3: TGTGCCAGCAGCTTGTGGGGGGGCGCCGGGGAGCTGTTTTTT.